Described below is a single T cell receptor (beta chain) sequence and its context. The data originate from a study of preoperative IRX-2 immunotherapy in early breast cancer. The CDR3 has 15 amino acids. The germline gives CDR1 SGHTA, CDR2 FQGTGA. V shed 5 bases and J 8 bases; nucleotides not matched to a gene: 8. As to treatment: preoperative locoregional IRX-2 cytokine immunotherapy. TCRdb's copy holds only in-frame clones and misses some; the assay was immunoSEQ multiplex PCR. In the table there are 35,000 to 55,000 clones, less than 95% of which are singletons. Sequences were derived from tumor tissue, sampled after IRX-2 immunotherapy. V usage is TRBV7-3 and J usage is TRBJ2-1; the match to TRBD2 covers 11 bases. The sequence came from a human donor with breast cancer. CDR3 DNA: TGTGCCAGCAGCCCGACTAGCGGGGAACGACATGAGCAGTTCTTC. This translates into CASSPTSGERHEQFF. The full variable domain, with the rest looked up from reference TRBV7-3 and TRBJ2-1, is GAGVSQTPSNKVTEKGKYVELRCDPISGHTALYWYRQSLGQGPEFLIYFQGTGAADDSGLPNDRFFAVRPEGSVSTLKIQRTERGDSAVYLCASSPTSGERHEQFFGPGTRLTVL.